The table lists the clone carrying this T cell receptor (beta chain) with a count of one. Deletions cut 1 base from V and 5 bases from J, with 12 bases between. The CDR3 spans 15 residues. Germline loops: CDR1 SGHRS, CDR2 YFSETQ. Clones were read by immunoSEQ multiplex PCR, and TCRdb kept only the in-frame ones, dropping some. The profile shows 55,000 to 65,000 clones, over 90% of them singletons. These data belong to a study of T cell changes during pregnancy in multiple sclerosis. This TCR was recovered from a female donor with multiple sclerosis, enrolled in a pregnancy study. The chain carries TRBV5-1 and TRBJ2-2, with D possibly matching TRBD2 (6 bases). The material was CD8+ T cells from peripheral blood mononuclear cells, obtained in the third trimester of pregnancy. CDR3 in DNA: TGCGCCAGCAGCTTGACGGGAGCAGAAACCGGGGAGCTGTTTTTT. Its protein product is CASSLTGAETGELFF.